This T cell receptor (beta chain) was captured by sequencing in a study of metastatic and nonmetastatic thyroid tumors. Turning to the study itself: Samples came from malignant and benign thyroid patients, and repertoires were compared across blood and tumor or nodule tissue. Study-wide results and limits: For both blood and tumor, malignant thyroid tumors reportedly showed significantly higher TCR beta diversity than benign nodules did.

No treatment of any kind had been given to any patient before thyroid surgery. This clone was recorded many times. Its target is not known. Original processing notes: Between-group CDR3 differences, defined by clinicopathological status, yielded a distant-metastasis classifier for papillary thyroid cancer. TCRdb reanalyzed the PCR reads via MiXCR. What appears here as the V and J calls and clone size reflects TCRdb's work, not the paper's. The table has about 27,000 clones, approximately 13% seen once. The TCR sequence derives from a female donor with papillary thyroid cancer or a benign thyroid nodule (not recorded which). Some clones in this sample may be carry-over from other donors' samples. Sample: blood.

As DNA, the CDR3 is TGTGCCAGCAGTTACTCCCGGCTGGCGTCTGGAAACACCATATATTTT. Its protein product is CASSYSRLASGNTIYF. V usage is TRBV6-2 or TRBV6-3 and J usage is TRBJ1-3; no clear D. The ends were cut back, 0 bases at V and 1 base at J, with 10 bases in the middle. Germline values: CDR1 MNHEY, CDR2 SVGEGT. The CDR3 runs 16 residues.